The following is a TCR beta chain sequence with its context. Its antigen is unidentified. The authors ran a second PCR of roughly 6 to 12 cycles using a sample-barcoded 5' primer and a J-beta primer mix. Researchers report that each sample yielded at least 2.5 million CDR3-containing paired-end reads. MiXCR was run by TCRdb on the 5' RACE reads, yielding one entry per CDR3 protein. Here the sample spans 1,800,000 or so distinct CDR3 sequences, about 39% being singletons. The entry originates in a study of blood T cells in healthy people across ages. Findings and caveats of the study: Possibly confounding the expanded clonotype changes was the fact that donor CMV status was unknown. Among long-lived donors, naive CD4+ cells were more numerous and diversity higher than in aged donors.

The CDR3 length is 14 residues. The V end was cut by 3 bases, the J end by 1 base, with 9 bases between. Germline assignment: CDR1 MDHEN and CDR2 SYDVKM. Donor samples were obtained from healthy Caucasian individuals from Russia, aged 6 to 90. The sequenced sample consisted of blood. J is TRBJ2-5 and V is TRBV28, with D perhaps being TRBD1 or TRBD2 (5 bases each). The receptor's source is a human donor in good health. The CDR3 DNA reads as TGTGCCAGCAGTTTTTTGGGGGTCCAAGAGACCCAGTACTTC. Translated: CASSFLGVQETQYF.